This passage covers 5 T cell receptor beta chains from one sample sequenced in a study of blood T cell repertoires in COVID-19. Using immunoSEQ multiplex PCR, the repertoire was profiled, and TCRdb retains in-frame clones only, with some absent. The data show more than 200,000 clones, 83% seen once. Sequencing was carried out using peripheral blood. All receptors derive from a woman aged 45-65 years with acute or convalescent COVID-19.

The chain has TRBV7-2 and TRBJ2-7, with D maybe TRBD1 (6 bases). Between the trimmed V and J ends, which lost 1 base and 0 bases, there was a span of 10 bases. The CDR3 extends over 15 amino acids. CDR1 is SGHTA and CDR2 is FQGNSA in the germline V gene. CDR3 nucleotide sequence: TGTGCCAGCAGCTTAGACAGGACAGTCTCCTACGAGCAGTACTTC. Protein product: CASSLDRTVSYEQYF.

V and J are TRBV6-5 and TRBJ2-7; the match to TRBD2 covers 10 bases. Trimming took 8 bases from V and 5 from J; bases not matched to a gene: 9. The CDR3 totals 14 residues. The germline CDR1 and CDR2 sequences are MNHEY and SVGAGI. CDR3 protein: CASWPSGGPDEQYF. Here the CDR3 DNA reads TGTGCCAGCTGGCCTAGCGGGGGCCCCGACGAGCAGTACTTC.

This chain connects TRBV14 to TRBJ1-2, with D maybe TRBD1 (6 bases). Germline assignment: CDR1 SGHDN and CDR2 FVKESK. The CDR3 loop spans 14 amino acids. Trimming stripped 3 bases from V and 2 bases from J, with 10 bases between. The CDR3 DNA reads as TGTGCCAGCAGCCAGGGGGCCGTCAACTATGGCTACACCTTC. It translates to CASSQGAVNYGYTF.

In DNA form, the CDR3 reads TGTGCCAGCAGTAAGGGGAGGGATAGCAATCAGCCCCAGCATTTT. It is translated as CASSKGRDSNQPQHF. The gene calls are TRBV6-5 and TRBJ1-5, with D maybe TRBD1 (5 bases). Trimming cost V 5 bases and J 0 bases, with 11 bases left between them. Germline V gene data show CDR1 as MNHEY and CDR2 as SVGAGI. The CDR3 runs 15 residues.

The rearrangement links TRBV2 to TRBJ1-2; 7 bases fit TRBD1. Germline trimming cut 10 bases from V and 6 bases from J; bases unmatched to any gene: 8. The length of the CDR3 is 12 residues. Germline values: CDR1 SNHLY, CDR2 FYNNEI. The CDR3 region has the DNA TGTGCCACCATGACAGGGCGGGATGGCTACACCTTC. Its protein is CATMTGRDGYTF.